These 23 T cell receptor beta chains came from one sample sequenced in a study of CD8 T cells in Susac syndrome. The RNA input was roughly 0.5 to 1 ug, and it was reverse transcribed with random hexamers. One entry per CDR3 protein results from TCRdb running MiXCR on the immunoSEQ multiplex PCR reads. The table has some 120,000 distinct CDR3 sequences, roughly 94% seen once; the top ten hold about 0.13%. The sequenced sample was CD4+ T cells from PBMCs. All receptors come from a human donor with multiple sclerosis.

The chain has TRBV19 and TRBJ1-2, with D perhaps TRBD1 (5 bases). Germline V gives CDR1 LNHDA, CDR2 SQIVND (reference sequence). The CDR3 contains 11 residues. V was pared by 4 bases and J by 5 bases, with 5 bases between. The CDR3 nucleotides are TGTGCCAGTAGTACAGGGTATGGCTACACCTTC. Residues: CASSTGYGYTF.

The V and J genes are TRBV9 and TRBJ1-1; no clear D gene. Trimming pared 2 bases from V and 1 base from J, leaving 6 bases between. The CDR3 is made up of 13 amino acids. CDR1 and CDR2 from the germline V gene are SGDLS and YYNGEE. The CDR3 DNA reads TGTGCCAGCAGCGTTTCAGGGAACACTGAAGCTTTCTTT. Translating gives CASSVSGNTEAFF.

The V call is TRBV10-3, the J call TRBJ2-7; D gene uncertain. There are 12 residues in the CDR3. V was trimmed by 3 bases and J by 9 bases, leaving 12 bases between them. Per germline, CDR1 ENHRY and CDR2 SYGVKD. The CDR3 nucleotides read TGTGCCATCAGTGACCCTCGTGAAGGGCAGTACTTC. Its protein product is CAISDPREGQYF.

The V and J genes are TRBV6-2 or TRBV6-3 and TRBJ1-5; D not certain. The CDR3 contains 13 residues. With 2 bases removed from V and 11 bases from J, the gap between germline ends came to 13 bases. Germline V CDR1 and CDR2: MNHEY, SVGEGT. The CDR3, as DNA: TGTGCCAGCAGTTACGGGCCGGGTGGAACCCAGCATTTT. Residues: CASSYGPGGTQHF.

This clonotype appeared once. This chain uses TRBV5-1 with TRBJ2-7; 12 positions match TRBD2. The CDR3 sequence is 19 residues long. The germline V gene encodes CDR1 SGHRS and CDR2 YFSETQ. Trimming cost V 2 bases and J 3 bases; bases outside gene matches: 15. CDR3 coding DNA: TGCGCCAGCAGCTTTAGCCCTAGCGGGAGGGCCTTTCTGAGCTACGAGCAGTACTTC. Amino acid sequence: CASSFSPSGRAFLSYEQYF.

This clonotype was seen only once. The V gene is TRBV9, the J gene TRBJ1-2; D not resolved. The CDR3 extends over 14 amino acids. V was clipped by 3 bases and J by 2 bases, with 11 bases between them. CDR1 is SGDLS and CDR2 is YYNGEE in the germline V gene. The CDR3 reads CASSASFGNYGYTF. The CDR3 DNA sequence: TGTGCCAGCAGCGCGAGTTTCGGGAACTATGGCTACACCTTC. The entire variable domain, with the rest obtained from reference TRBV9 and TRBJ1-2, is as follows: DSGVTQTPKHLITATGQRVTLRCSPRSGDLSVYWYQQSLDQGLQFLIQYYNGEERAKGNILERFSAQQFPDLHSELNLSSLELGDSALYFCASSASFGNYGYTFGSGTRLTVV.

This chain joins TRBV4-2 and TRBJ1-5; 10 nucleotides match TRBD1. V shed 0 bases and J 7 bases; nucleotides not matched to a gene: 6. CDR3 length: 16 amino acids. Germline V lookup: CDR1 LGHNA, CDR2 YNFKEQ. The CDR3 DNA sequence: TGTGCCAGCAGCCAAGAGGTTGTGGACAGGGGGCAGCCCCAGCATTTT. Its protein is CASSQEVVDRGQPQHF.

A word on this clonotype: Germline and junction disagree at one end, which may indicate a read error. For the CDR3, the DNA is TGTACCATCGCTGGGTACCTTAGCAATCAGCCCCAGCATTTT. Translated, it gives CTIAGYLSNQPQHF. The rearrangement joins TRBV10-3 to TRBJ1-5; D remains unclear. Looked up from germline, CDR1 is ENHRY and CDR2 is SYGVKD. The CDR3 covers 14 residues.

The chain has TRBV4-1 and TRBJ2-1, with 8 positions matching TRBD2. CDR1 MGHRA and CDR2 YSYEKL come from the germline V gene. The CDR3 runs 18 residues. Trimming at V came to 0 bases and at J to 5 bases, leaving 12 bases not matched to a gene. The CDR3 reads CASSQEGTRNLRNNEQFF. CDR3 coding DNA: TGCGCCAGCAGCCAAGAAGGGACTAGAAACCTAAGGAACAATGAGCAGTTCTTC.

This clonotype was observed a single time. The chain employs TRBV5-1 and TRBJ2-7; 7 bases agree with TRBD1. This CDR3 is 13 amino acids long. Germline loops: CDR1 SGHRS, CDR2 YFSETQ. Trimming cost V 0 bases and J 6 bases; bases outside gene matches: 3. CDR3 sequence: CASSLDRGGEQYF. CDR3 coding DNA: TGCGCCAGCAGCTTGGACAGGGGTGGCGAGCAGTACTTC.

The rearrangement links TRBV2 to TRBJ2-2; D gene ambiguous. The CDR3 is 13 residues long. V was cut by 8 bases and J by 4 bases, with 11 bases left in between. Germline V gene sequence: CDR1 SNHLY, CDR2 FYNNEI. In nucleotides, the CDR3 is TGTGCCAGCCGGCCCGAGAGCACCGGGGAGCTGTTTTTT. Its protein product is CASRPESTGELFF.

This sequence joins TRBV7-9 and TRBJ2-1, with a possible D match to TRBD2 (6 bases). The CDR3 totals 15 residues. Germline CDR1 is SEHNR and CDR2 is FQNEAQ (reference sequence). Deletions cut 2 bases from V and 5 bases from J, with 13 bases between. The CDR3 region has the DNA TGTGCCAGCAGCTTACTTGGGGGGACCCACAATGAGCAGTTCTTC. Translation: CASSLLGGTHNEQFF.

V usage is TRBV7-9 and J usage is TRBJ2-7; 9 bases are shared with TRBD1. CDR3 length: 16 amino acids. Per germline, CDR1 SEHNR and CDR2 FQNEAQ (reference sequence). Trimming cost V 1 base and J 3 bases; bases outside gene matches: 7. CDR3 sequence reads: CASSLGGQGIHYEQYF. The CDR3 DNA follows: TGTGCCAGCAGCTTAGGGGGACAGGGAATTCACTACGAGCAGTACTTC.

The genes are TRBV7-2 and TRBJ1-3, with TRBD1 matching 7 bases. CDR1 and CDR2 from the germline V gene are SGHTA and FQGNSA. The V gene end was trimmed by 5 bases and the J gene end by 5 bases; junction bases not matched to a gene: 6. This CDR3 comprises 14 residues. The CDR3: CASSRRDSRNTIYF. The CDR3 region has the DNA TGTGCCAGCAGCCGCCGGGACAGCAGAAACACCATATATTTT.

J is TRBJ2-7 and V is TRBV20-1; unclear D gene. Germline V CDR1 and CDR2: DFQATT, SNEGSKA (reference sequence). V lost 4 bases and J 1 base, leaving 11 bases between the germline ends. This CDR3 spans 13 amino acids. DNA of the CDR3: TGCAGTGCTACGATTGGTCTATCCTACGAGCAGTACTTC. Encoded protein: CSATIGLSYEQYF.

V gene TRBV5-6 combines with J gene TRBJ1-1, with D perhaps TRBD1 (5 bases). V lost 7 bases and J lost 1, with 11 bases in between. The V gene's germline CDR1 is SGHDT and CDR2 YYEEEE. The CDR3 is 13 amino acids. CDR3 DNA sequence: TGTGCCAGCTGGGGCAGCCAGAACACTGAAGCTTTCTTT. Encoded protein: CASWGSQNTEAFF. The variable domain in full, with the rest retrieved from reference TRBV5-6 and TRBJ1-1, is DAGVTQSPTHLIKTRGQQVTLRCSPKSGHDTVSWYQQALGQGPQFIFQYYEEEERQRGNFPDRFSGHQFPNYSSELNVNALLLGDSALYLCASWGSQNTEAFFGQGTRLTVV.

The rearrangement joins TRBV5-1 to TRBJ2-7, with 8 bases identical to TRBD1. This CDR3 has 13 amino acids. V was pared by 9 bases and J by 2 bases, with 7 bases of the junction left unmatched. Looked up from germline, CDR1 is SGHRS and CDR2 is YFSETQ. The CDR3: CAITPDRAYEQYF. In DNA, the CDR3 is TGCGCCATTACACCGGACAGGGCCTACGAGCAGTACTTC.

The chain employs TRBV11-2 and TRBJ2-7; D is uncertain. The germline V and J ends were trimmed by 5 bases and 2 bases, with 13 bases remaining between them. Germline V gene data show CDR1 as SGHAT and CDR2 as FQNNGV. CDR3 length: 14 amino acids. This chain's CDR3 is CASSLYQATYEQYF. The CDR3 DNA sequence: TGTGCCAGCAGCCTATATCAGGCCACCTACGAGCAGTACTTC.

The chain is built from TRBV18 and TRBJ1-1; D ambiguous. Germline-derived CDR1 and CDR2 are KGHSH and LQKENI. The CDR3 has 13 residues. V lost 1 base, J lost 4 bases, and 7 bases lay in between. The CDR3 loop is CASSPRDGTEAFF. The CDR3, as DNA: TGTGCCAGCTCACCACGGGATGGCACTGAAGCTTTCTTT.

This chain uses TRBV5-8 with TRBJ2-7; 9 nucleotides agree with TRBD1. The germline V gene encodes CDR1 SGHTS and CDR2 YDEGEE. The CDR3 spans 15 residues. J lost 0 bases, V lost 3 bases, and 4 bases had no gene match. The CDR3 here is CASSSRDRASYEQYF. CDR3 coding DNA: TGTGCCAGCAGCTCCCGGGACAGGGCCTCCTACGAGCAGTACTTC.

The chain has TRBV6-6 and TRBJ1-5; D is uncertain. Trimming pared 5 bases from V and 0 bases from J, leaving 8 bases between. The CDR3 is 14 residues long. Germline V gene data show CDR1 as MNHNY and CDR2 as SVGAGI (reference sequence). CDR3 residues: CASSTEYSNQPQHF. The DNA for the CDR3 is TGTGCCAGCAGTACAGAATATAGCAATCAGCCCCAGCATTTT.

This chain links TRBV12-3 or TRBV12-4 with TRBJ2-1, with a possible D match to TRBD1 (5 bases). CDR3 size: 15 residues. The V end lost 3 bases, the J end lost 0 bases, and 9 bases lay between the germline ends. CDR3 protein: CASSLTASSYNEQFF. DNA of the CDR3: TGTGCCAGCAGTTTGACAGCGAGCTCCTACAATGAGCAGTTCTTC.

The chain carries TRBV4-3 and TRBJ2-1, with TRBD2 matching 10 bases. Germline V gene sequence: CDR1 LGHNA, CDR2 YSLEER. CDR3 length equals 16 residues. V shed 4 bases and J 4 bases; nucleotides not matched to a gene: 7. The CDR3 sequence: CASSRIVAGGYNEQFF. CDR3 DNA sequence: TGCGCCAGCAGCCGCATCGTAGCGGGGGGTTACAATGAGCAGTTCTTC.